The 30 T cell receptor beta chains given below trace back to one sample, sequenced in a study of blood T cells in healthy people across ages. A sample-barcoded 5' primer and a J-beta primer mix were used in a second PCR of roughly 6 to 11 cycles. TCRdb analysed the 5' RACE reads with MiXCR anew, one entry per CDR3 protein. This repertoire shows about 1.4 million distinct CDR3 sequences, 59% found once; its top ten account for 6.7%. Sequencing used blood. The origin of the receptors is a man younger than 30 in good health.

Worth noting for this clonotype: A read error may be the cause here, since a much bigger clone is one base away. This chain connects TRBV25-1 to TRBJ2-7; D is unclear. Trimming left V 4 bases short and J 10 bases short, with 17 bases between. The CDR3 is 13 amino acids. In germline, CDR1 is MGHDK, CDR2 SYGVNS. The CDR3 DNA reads TGTGCCAGCAGTGCCCCGACTTTGGGCCGACAGTACTTC. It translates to CASSAPTLGRQYF.

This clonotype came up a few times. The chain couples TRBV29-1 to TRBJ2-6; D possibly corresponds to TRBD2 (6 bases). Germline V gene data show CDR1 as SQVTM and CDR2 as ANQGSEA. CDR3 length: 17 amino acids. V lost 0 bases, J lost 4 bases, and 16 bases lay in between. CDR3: CSVEDLLVRGGANVLTF. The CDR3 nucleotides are TGCAGCGTTGAAGATCTTTTGGTCCGGGGGGGGGCCAACGTCCTGACTTTC.

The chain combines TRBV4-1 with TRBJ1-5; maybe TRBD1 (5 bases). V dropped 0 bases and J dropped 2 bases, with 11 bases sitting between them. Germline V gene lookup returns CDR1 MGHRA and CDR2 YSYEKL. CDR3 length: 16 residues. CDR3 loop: CASSQEPGSGNQPQHF. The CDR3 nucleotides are TGCGCCAGCAGCCAAGAACCAGGGTCGGGCAATCAGCCCCAGCATTTT.

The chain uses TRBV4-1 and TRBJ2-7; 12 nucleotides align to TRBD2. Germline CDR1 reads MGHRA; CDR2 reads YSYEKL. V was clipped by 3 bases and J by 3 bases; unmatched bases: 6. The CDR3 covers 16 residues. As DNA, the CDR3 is TGCGCCAGCAGCCACCAACCGGGACTAGCGGGCTACGAGCAGTACTTC. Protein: CASSHQPGLAGYEQYF.

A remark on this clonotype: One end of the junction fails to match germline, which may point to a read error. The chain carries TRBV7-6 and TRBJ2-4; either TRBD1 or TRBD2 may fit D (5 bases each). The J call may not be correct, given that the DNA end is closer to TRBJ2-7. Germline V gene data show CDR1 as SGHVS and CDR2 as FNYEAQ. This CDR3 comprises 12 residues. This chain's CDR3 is CARSLEGYEQYF. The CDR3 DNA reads TGTGCCCGCAGCTTAGAGGGGTACGAGCAGTACTTC.

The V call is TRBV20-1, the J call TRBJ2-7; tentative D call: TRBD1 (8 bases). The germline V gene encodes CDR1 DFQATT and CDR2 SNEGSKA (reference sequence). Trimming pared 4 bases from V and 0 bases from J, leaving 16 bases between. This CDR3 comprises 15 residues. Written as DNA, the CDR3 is TGCAGTGCTACATGGACAGGGAGGGGCTCCTACGAGCAGTACTTC. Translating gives CSATWTGRGSYEQYF.

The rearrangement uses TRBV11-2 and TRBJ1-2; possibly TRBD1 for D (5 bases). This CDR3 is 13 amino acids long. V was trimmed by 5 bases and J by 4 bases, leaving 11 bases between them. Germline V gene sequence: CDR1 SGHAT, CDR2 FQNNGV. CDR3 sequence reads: CASSKGPTYGYTF. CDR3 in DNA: TGTGCCAGCAGCAAGGGACCGACCTATGGCTACACCTTC.

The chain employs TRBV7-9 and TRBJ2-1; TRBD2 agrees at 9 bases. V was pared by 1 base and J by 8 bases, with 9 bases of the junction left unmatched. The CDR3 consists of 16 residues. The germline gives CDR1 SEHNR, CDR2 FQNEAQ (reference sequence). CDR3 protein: CASSLGGLALSDEQFF. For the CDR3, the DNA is TGTGCCAGCAGCTTAGGCGGACTAGCGTTAAGCGATGAGCAGTTCTTC.

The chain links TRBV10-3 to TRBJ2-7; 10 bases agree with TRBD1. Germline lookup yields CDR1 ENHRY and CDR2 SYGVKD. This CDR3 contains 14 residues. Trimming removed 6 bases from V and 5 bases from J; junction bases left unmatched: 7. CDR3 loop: CAIREGTGDDEQYF. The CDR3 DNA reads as TGTGCCATCAGGGAAGGGACAGGGGACGACGAGCAGTACTTC.

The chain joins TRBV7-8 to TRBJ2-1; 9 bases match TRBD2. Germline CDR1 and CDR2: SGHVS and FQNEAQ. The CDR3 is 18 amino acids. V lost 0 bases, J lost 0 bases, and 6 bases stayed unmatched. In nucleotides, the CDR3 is TGTGCCAGCAGCTTAGCGCGGAGCGGGGGGCCCTCCTACAATGAGCAGTTCTTC. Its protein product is CASSLARSGGPSYNEQFF.

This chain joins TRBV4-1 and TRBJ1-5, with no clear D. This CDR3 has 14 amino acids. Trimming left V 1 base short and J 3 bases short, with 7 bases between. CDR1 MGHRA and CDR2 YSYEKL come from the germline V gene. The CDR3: CASSQGSANQPQHF. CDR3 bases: TGCGCCAGCAGCCAAGGTTCAGCCAATCAGCCCCAGCATTTT.

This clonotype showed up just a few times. Here the CDR3 reads CASSKVRGYGYTF. CDR3 nucleotides: TGTGCCAGCAGCAAAGTGAGAGGGTATGGCTACACCTTC. The rearrangement links TRBV21-1 to TRBJ1-2. TRBV21-1 is reported as a pseudogene. The CDR3 totals 13 residues.

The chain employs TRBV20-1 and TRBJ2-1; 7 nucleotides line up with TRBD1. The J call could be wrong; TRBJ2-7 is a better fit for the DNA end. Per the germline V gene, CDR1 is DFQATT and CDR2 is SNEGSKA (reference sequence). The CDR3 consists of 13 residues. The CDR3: CSAPRQGRDEQYF. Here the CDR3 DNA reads TGCAGTGCTCCTCGACAGGGTCGGGATGAGCAGTACTTC.

Here the CDR3 DNA reads TGTGCCAGCAACCGAGGGACAAGCTCCTATAATTCACCCCTCCACTTT. Translation: CASNRGTSSYNSPLHF. This chain links TRBV7-9 with TRBJ1-6, with a tentative D call TRBD1 (6 bases). The V end was cut by 7 bases, the J end by 0 bases, with 13 bases between. The CDR3 contains 16 residues. Germline assignment: CDR1 SEHNR and CDR2 FQNEAQ (reference sequence).

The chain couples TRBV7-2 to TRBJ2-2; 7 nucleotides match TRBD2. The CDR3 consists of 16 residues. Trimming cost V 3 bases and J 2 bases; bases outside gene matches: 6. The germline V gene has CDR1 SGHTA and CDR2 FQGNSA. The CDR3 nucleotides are TGTGCCAGCAGCTTTCGGACTAGGGAAAACACCGGGGAGCTGTTTTTT. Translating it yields CASSFRTRENTGELFF.

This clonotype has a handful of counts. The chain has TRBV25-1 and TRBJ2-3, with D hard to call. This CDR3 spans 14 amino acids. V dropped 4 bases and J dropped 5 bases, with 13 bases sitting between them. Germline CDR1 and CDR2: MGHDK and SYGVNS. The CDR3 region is CASSAGRMIDTQYF. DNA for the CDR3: TGTGCCAGCAGTGCGGGTAGGATGATAGATACGCAGTATTTT.

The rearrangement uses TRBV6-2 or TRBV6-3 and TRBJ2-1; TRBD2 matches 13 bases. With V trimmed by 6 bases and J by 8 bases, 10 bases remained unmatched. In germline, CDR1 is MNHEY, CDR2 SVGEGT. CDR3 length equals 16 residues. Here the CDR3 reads CASSLLRTSGRDEQFF. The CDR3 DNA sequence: TGTGCCAGCAGCCTCCTAAGGACTAGCGGGAGAGATGAGCAGTTCTTC.

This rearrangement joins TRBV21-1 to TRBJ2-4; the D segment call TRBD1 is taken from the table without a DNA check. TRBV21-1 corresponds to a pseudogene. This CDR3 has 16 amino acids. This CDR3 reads CASSKGGRGTKNIQYF. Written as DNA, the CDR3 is TGTGCCAGCAGCAAAGGGGGCAGGGGAACCAAAAACATTCAGTACTTC.

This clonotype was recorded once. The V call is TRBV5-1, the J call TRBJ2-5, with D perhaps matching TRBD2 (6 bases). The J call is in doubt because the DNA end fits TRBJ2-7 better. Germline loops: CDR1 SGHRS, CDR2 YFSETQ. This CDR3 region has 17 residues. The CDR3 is CASSLALRRGRSDEQYF. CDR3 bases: TGCGCCAGCAGCTTGGCCTTAAGGAGGGGTAGGTCGGACGAGCAGTACTTC.

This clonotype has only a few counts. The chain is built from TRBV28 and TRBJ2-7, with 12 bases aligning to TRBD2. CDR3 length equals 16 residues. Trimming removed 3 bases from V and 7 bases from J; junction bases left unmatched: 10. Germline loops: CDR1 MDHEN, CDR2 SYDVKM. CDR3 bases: TGTGCCAGCAGTTTCCCGAGACTAGCGGGAGCAGAAGAGCAGTACTTC. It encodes CASSFPRLAGAEEQYF.

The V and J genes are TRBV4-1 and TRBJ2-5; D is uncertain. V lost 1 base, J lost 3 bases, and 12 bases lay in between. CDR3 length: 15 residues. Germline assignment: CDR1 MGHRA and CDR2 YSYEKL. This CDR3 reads CASSQVSVAEETQYF. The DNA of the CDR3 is TGCGCCAGCAGCCAAGTGAGCGTGGCGGAAGAGACCCAGTACTTC.

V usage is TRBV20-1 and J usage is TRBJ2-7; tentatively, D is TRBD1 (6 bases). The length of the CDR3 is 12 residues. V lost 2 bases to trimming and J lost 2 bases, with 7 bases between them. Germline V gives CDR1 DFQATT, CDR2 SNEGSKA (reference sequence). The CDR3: CSARKGAYEQYF. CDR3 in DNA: TGCAGTGCTAGAAAGGGGGCCTACGAGCAGTACTTC.

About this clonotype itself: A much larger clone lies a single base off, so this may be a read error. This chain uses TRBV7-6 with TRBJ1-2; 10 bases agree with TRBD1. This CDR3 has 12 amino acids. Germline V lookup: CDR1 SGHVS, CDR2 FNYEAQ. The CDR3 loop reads CASRTGGGGCTF. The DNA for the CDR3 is TGTGCCAGCAGGACAGGGGGCGGTGGCTGCACCTTC.

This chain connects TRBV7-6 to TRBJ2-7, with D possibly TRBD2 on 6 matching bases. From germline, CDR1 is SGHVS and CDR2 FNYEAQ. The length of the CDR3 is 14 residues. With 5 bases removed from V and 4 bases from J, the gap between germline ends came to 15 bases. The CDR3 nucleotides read TGTGCCAGCAGCCGTTATGGCGGGGCTTACGAGCAGTACTTC. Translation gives CASSRYGGAYEQYF. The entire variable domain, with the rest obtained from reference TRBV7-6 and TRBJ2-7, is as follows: GAGVSQSPRYKVTKRGQDVALRCDPISGHVSLYWYRQALGQGPEFLTYFNYEAQQDKSGLPNDRFSAERPEGSISTLTIQRTEQRDSAMYRCASSRYGGAYEQYFGPGTRLTVT.

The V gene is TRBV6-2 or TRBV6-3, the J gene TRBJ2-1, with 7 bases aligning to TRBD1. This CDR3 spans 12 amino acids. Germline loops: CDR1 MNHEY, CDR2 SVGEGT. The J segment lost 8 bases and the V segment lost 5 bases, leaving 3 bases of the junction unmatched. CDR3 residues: CASSQGDYEQFF. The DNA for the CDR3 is TGTGCCAGCAGTCAGGGGGATTATGAGCAGTTCTTC.

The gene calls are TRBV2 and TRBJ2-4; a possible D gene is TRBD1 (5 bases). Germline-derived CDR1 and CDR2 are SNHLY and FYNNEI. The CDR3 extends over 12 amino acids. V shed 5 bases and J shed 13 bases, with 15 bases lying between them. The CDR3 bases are TGTGCCAGCAGTTCGGACGGCAGACAGCAGTACTTC. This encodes CASSSDGRQQYF. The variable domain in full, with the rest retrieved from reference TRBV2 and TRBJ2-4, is EPEVTQTPSHQVTQMGQEVILRCVPISNHLYFYWYRQILGQKVEFLVSFYNNEISEKSEIFDDQFSVERPDGSNFTLKIRSTKLEDSAMYFCASSSDGRQQYFGAGTRLSVL.

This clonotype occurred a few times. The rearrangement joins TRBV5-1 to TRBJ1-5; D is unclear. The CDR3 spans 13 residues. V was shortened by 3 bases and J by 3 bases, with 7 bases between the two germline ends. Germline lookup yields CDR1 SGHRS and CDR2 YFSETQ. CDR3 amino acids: CASSSDHNQPQHF. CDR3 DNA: TGCGCCAGCAGCTCGGATCACAATCAGCCCCAGCATTTT.

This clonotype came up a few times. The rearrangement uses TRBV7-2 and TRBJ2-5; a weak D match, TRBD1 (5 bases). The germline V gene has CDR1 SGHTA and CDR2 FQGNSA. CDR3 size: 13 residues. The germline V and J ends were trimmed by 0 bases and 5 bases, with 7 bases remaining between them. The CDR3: CASSLARAETQYF. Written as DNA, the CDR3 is TGTGCCAGCAGCTTAGCCAGGGCCGAGACCCAGTACTTC. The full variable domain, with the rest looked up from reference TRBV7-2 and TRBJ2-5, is GAGVSQSPSNKVTEKGKDVELRCDPISGHTALYWYRQSLGQGLEFLIYFQGNSAPDKSGLPSDRFSAERTGGSVSTLTIQRTQQEDSAVYLCASSLARAETQYFGPGTRLLVL.

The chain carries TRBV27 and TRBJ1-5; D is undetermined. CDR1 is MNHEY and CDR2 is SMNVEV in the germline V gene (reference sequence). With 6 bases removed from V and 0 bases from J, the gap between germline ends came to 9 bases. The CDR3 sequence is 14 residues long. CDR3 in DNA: TGTGCCAGCAGGGGAGGGTATAGCAATCAGCCCCAGCATTTT. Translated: CASRGGYSNQPQHF.

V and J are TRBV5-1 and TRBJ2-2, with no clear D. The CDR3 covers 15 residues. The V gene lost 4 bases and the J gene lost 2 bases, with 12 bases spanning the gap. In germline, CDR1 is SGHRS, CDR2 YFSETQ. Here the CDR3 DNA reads TGCGCCAGCAGCCCCTCCGCTACTAACACCGGGGAGCTGTTTTTT. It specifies CASSPSATNTGELFF.